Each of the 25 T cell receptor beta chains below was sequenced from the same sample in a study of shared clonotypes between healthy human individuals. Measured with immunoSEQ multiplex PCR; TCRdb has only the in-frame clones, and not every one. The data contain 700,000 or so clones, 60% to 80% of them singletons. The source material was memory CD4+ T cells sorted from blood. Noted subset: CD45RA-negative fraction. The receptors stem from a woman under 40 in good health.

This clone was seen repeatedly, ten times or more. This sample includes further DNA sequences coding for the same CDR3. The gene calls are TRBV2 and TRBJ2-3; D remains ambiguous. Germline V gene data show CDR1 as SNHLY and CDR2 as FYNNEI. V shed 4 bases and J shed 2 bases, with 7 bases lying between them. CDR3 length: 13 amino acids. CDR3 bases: TGTGCCAGCAGTGTAGAGTCCACAGATACGCAGTATTTT. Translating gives CASSVESTDTQYF.

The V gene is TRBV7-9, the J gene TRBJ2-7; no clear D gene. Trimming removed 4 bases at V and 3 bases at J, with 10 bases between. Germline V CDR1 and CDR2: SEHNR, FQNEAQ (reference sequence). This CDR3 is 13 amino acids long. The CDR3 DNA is TGTGCCAGCAGCTACAGTGAACTCTACGAGCAGTACTTC. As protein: CASSYSELYEQYF.

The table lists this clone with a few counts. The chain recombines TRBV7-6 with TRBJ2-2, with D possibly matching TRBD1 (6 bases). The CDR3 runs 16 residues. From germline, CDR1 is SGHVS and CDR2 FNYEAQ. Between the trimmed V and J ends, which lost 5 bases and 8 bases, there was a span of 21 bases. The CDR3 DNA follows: TGTGCCAGCAGCGTGGGACACCCCCGGGTGACGGGGGAGCTGTTTTTT. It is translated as CASSVGHPRVTGELFF.

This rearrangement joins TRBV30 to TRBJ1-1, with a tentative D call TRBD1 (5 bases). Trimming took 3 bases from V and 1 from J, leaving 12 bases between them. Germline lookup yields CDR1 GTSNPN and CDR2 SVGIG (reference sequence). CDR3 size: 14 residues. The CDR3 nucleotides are TGTGCCTGGAGGTCCCGGGACCGGAACACTGAAGCTTTCTTT. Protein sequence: CAWRSRDRNTEAFF.

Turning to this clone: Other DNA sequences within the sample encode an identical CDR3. The CDR3 coding sequence is TGTGCCAGCAGCGAGGGACAGGGAACCTACAATGAGCAGTTCTTC. Translated: CASSEGQGTYNEQFF. The V and J genes are TRBV7-3 and TRBJ2-1; the match to TRBD1 covers 9 bases. Germline assignment: CDR1 SGHTA and CDR2 FQGTGA. After removal of 5 bases from V and 2 bases from J, the junction contained 4 bases not matched to a gene. The CDR3 extends over 15 amino acids.

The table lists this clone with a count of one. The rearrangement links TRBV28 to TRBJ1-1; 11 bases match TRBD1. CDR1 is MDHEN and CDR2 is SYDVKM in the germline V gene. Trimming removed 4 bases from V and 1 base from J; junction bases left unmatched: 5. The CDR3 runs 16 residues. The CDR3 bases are TGTGCCAGCAGTTCCGGGACAGGGGGTAGGAACACTGAAGCTTTCTTT. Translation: CASSSGTGGRNTEAFF.

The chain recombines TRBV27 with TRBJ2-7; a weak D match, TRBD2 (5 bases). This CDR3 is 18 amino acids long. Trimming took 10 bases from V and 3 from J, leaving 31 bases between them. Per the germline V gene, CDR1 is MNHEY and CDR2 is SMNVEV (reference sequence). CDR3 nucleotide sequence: TGTGCCACCCCCGCGGTTGGGATCCCACCCACACGGGACTACGAGCAGTACTTC. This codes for CATPAVGIPPTRDYEQYF.

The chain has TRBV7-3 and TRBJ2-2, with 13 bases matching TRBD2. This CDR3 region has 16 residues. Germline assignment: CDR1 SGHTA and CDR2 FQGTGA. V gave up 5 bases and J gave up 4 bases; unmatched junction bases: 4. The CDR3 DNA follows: TGTGCCAGCAGCGACGGACTAGCGGGAGTCACCGGGGAGCTGTTTTTT. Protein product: CASSDGLAGVTGELFF.

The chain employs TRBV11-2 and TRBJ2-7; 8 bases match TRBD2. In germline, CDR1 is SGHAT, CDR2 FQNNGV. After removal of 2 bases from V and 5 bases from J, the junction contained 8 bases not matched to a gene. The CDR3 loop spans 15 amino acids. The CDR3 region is CASSLRPVAGNEQYF. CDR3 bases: TGTGCCAGCAGCTTACGGCCTGTAGCGGGAAACGAGCAGTACTTC.

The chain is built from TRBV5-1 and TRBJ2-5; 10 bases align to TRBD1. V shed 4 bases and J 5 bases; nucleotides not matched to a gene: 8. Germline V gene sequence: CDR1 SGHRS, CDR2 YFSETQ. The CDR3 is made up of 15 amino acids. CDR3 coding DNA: TGCGCCAGCAGCCGTCCGGGACAGGGGTACGAGACCCAGTACTTC. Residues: CASSRPGQGYETQYF.

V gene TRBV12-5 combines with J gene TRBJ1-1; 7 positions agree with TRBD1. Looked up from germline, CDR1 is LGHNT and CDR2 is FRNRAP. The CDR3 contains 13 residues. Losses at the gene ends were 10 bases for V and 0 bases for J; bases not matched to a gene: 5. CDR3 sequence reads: CATRQGMNTEAFF. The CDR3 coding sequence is TGTGCTACCCGACAGGGTATGAACACTGAAGCTTTCTTT.

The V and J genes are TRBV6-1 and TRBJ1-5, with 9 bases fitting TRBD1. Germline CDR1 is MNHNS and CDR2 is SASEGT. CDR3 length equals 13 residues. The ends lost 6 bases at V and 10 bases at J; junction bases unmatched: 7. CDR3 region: CASRGQGEIPQHF. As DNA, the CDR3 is TGTGCCAGCAGGGGACAGGGAGAGATTCCCCAGCATTTT.

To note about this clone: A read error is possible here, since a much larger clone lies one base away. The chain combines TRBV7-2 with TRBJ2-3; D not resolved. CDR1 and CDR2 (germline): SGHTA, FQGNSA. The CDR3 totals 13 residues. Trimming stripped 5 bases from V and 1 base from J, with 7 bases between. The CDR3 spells CASSPPGTDTQYF. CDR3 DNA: TGTGCCAGCAGCCCCCCCGGCACAGATACGCAGTATTTT.

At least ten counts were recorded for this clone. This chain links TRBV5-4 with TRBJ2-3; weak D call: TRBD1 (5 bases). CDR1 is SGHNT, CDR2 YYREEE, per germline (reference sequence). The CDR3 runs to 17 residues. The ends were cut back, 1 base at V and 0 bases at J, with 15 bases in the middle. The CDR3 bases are TGTGCCAGCAGCTTGTGGGGCAGGCACTCTAGCACAGATACGCAGTATTTT. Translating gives CASSLWGRHSSTDTQYF.

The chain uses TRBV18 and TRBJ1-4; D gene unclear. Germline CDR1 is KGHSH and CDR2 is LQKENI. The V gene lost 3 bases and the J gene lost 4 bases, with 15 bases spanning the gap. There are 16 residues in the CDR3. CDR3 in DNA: TGTGCCAGCTCACCCCCTACGACGGACCGTAATGAAAAACTGTTTTTT. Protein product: CASSPPTTDRNEKLFF.

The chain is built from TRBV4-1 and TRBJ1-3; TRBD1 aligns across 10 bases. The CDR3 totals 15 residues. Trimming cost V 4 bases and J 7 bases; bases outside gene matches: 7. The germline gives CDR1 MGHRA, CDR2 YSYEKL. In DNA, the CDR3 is TGCGCCAGCAGCCGGGACAGGGGATATATGAACACCATATATTTT. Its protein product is CASSRDRGYMNTIYF.

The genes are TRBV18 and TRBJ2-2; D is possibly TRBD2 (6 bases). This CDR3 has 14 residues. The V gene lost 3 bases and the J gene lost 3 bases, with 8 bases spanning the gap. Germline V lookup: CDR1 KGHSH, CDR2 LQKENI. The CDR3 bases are TGTGCCAGCTCACCCCGACTAGACACCGGGGAGCTGTTTTTT. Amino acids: CASSPRLDTGELFF.

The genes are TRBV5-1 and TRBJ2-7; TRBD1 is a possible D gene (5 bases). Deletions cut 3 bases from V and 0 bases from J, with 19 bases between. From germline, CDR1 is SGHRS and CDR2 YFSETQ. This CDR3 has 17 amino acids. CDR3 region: CASSSGSSRGFSYEQYF. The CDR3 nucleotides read TGCGCCAGCAGCTCCGGGTCGTCAAGGGGTTTCTCCTACGAGCAGTACTTC.

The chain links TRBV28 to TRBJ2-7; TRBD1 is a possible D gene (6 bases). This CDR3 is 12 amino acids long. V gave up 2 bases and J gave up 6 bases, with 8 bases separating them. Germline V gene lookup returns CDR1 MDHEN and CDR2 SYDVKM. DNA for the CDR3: TGTGCCAGCAGTTTAAAAGGGGGCGAGCAGTACTTC. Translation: CASSLKGGEQYF.

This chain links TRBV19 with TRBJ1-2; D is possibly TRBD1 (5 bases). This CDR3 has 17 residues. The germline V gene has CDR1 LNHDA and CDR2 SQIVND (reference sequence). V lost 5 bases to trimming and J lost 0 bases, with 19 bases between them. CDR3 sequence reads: CASSGDGFSRPNYGYTF. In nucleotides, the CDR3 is TGTGCCAGTAGTGGGGACGGATTTTCCCGACCTAACTATGGCTACACCTTC.

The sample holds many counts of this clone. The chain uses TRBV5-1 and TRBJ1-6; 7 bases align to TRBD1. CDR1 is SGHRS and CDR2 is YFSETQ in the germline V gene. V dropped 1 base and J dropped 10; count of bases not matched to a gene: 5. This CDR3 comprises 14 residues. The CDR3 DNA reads TGCGCCAGCAGCTTGCGACAGGGTGACTCACCCCTCCACTTT. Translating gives CASSLRQGDSPLHF.

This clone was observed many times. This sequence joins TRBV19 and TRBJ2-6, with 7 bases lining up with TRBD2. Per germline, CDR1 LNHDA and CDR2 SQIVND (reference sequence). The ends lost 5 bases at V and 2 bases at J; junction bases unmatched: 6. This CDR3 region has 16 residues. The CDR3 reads CASSARGSPGANVLTF. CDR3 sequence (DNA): TGTGCCAGTAGTGCGCGGGGGAGCCCTGGGGCCAACGTCCTGACTTTC.

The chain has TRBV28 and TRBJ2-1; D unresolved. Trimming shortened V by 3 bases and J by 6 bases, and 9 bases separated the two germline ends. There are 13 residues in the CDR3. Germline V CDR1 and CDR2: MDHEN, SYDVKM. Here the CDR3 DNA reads TGTGCCAGCAGTTTCTTTTCCGCCAATGAGCAGTTCTTC. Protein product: CASSFFSANEQFF.

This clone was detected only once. The CDR3 protein is CASRTYHTQYF. DNA of the CDR3: TGTGCCAGCAGGACCTATCATACGCAGTATTTT. This chain connects TRBV28 to TRBJ2-3; the D is unclear. V was shortened by 6 bases and J by 7 bases, with 8 bases between the two germline ends. In germline, CDR1 is MDHEN, CDR2 SYDVKM. The CDR3 covers 11 residues.

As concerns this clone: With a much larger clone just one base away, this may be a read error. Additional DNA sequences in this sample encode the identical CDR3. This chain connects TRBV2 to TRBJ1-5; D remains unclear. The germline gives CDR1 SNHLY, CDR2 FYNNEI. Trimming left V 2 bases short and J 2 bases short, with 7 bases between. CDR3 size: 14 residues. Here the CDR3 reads CASSERQGNQPQHF. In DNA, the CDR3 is TGTGCCAGCAGTGAACGGCAGGGCAATCAGCCCCAGCATTTT.